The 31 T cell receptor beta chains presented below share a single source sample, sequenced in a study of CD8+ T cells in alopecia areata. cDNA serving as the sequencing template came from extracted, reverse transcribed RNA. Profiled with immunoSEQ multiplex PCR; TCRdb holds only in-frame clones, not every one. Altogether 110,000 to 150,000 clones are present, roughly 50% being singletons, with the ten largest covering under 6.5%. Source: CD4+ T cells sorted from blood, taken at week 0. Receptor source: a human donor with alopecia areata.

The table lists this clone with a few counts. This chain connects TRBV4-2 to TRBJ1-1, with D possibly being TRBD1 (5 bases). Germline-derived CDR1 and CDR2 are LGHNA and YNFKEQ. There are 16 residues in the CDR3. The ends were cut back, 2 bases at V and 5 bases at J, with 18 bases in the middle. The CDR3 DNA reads TGTGCCAGCAGCCAATTAATAGGGGAAGGAGGTACTGAAGCTTTCTTT. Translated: CASSQLIGEGGTEAFF.

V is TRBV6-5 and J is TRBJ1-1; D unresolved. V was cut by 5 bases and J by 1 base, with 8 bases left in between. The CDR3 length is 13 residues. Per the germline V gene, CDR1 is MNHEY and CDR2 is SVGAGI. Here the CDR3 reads CASSPAANTEAFF. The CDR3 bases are TGTGCCAGCAGTCCCGCCGCGAACACTGAAGCTTTCTTT.

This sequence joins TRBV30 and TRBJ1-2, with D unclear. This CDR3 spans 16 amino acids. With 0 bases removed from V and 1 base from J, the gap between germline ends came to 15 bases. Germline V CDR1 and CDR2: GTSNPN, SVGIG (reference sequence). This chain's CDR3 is CAWSVVWGIRNYGYTF. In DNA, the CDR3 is TGTGCCTGGAGTGTAGTATGGGGAATACGTAACTATGGCTACACCTTC.

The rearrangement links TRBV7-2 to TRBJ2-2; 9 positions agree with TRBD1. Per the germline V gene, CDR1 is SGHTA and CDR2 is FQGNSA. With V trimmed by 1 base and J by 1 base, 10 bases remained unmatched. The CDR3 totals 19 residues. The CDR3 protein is CASSLGGTGLKGNTGELFF. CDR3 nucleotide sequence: TGTGCCAGCAGCTTAGGAGGGACAGGGCTAAAGGGGAACACCGGGGAGCTGTTTTTT.

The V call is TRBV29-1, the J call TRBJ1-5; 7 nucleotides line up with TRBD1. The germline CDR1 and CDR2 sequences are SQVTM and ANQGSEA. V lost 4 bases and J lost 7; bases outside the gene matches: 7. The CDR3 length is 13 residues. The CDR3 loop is CSVAGATGQPQHF. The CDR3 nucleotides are TGCAGCGTTGCAGGGGCGACAGGGCAGCCCCAGCATTTT.

CDR3 nucleotide sequence: TGCAGCGTTGAACCGGCTGCAACGGGGACCCAGTACTTC. Residues: CSVEPAATGTQYF. The chain links TRBV29-1 to TRBJ2-5; D unresolved. Per the germline V gene, CDR1 is SQVTM and CDR2 is ANQGSEA. The CDR3 spans 13 residues. V was pared by 2 bases and J by 7 bases, with 14 bases between.

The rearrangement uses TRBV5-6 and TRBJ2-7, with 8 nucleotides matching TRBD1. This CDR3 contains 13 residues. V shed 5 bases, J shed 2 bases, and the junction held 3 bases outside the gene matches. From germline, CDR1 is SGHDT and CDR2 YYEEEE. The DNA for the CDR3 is TGTGCCAGCAGTTCGACAGGGGCCTACGAGCAGTACTTC. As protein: CASSSTGAYEQYF. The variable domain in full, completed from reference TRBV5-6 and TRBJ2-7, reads DAGVTQSPTHLIKTRGQQVTLRCSPKSGHDTVSWYQQALGQGPQFIFQYYEEEERQRGNFPDRFSGHQFPNYSSELNVNALLLGDSALYLCASSSTGAYEQYFGPGTRLTVT.

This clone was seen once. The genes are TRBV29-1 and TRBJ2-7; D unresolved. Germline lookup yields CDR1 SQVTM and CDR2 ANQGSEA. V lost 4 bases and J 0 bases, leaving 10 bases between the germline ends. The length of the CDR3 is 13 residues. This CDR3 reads CSVVGQNSYEQYF. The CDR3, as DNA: TGCAGCGTTGTTGGCCAAAACTCCTACGAGCAGTACTTC.

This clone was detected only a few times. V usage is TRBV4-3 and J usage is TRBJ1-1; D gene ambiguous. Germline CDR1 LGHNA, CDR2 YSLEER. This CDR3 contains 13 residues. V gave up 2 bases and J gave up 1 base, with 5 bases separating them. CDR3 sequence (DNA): TGCGCCAGCAGCCAAACGGGGAACACTGAAGCTTTCTTT. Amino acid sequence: CASSQTGNTEAFF.

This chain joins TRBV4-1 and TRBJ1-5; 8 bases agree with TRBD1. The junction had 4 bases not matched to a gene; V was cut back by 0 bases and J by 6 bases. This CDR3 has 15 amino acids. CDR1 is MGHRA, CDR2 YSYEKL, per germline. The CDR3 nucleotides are TGCGCCAGCAGCCAAGATGGACAGGGTGGTCAGCCCCAGCATTTT. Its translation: CASSQDGQGGQPQHF.

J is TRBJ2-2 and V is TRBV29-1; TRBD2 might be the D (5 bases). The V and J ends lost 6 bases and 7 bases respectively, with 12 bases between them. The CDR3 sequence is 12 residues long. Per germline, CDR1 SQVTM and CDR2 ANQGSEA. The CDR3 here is CSVTGMSGELFF. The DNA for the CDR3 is TGCAGCGTGACGGGGATGAGCGGGGAGCTGTTTTTT.

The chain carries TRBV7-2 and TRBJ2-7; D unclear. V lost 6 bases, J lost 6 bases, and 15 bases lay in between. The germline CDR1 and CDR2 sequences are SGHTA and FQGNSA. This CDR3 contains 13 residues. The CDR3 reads CASRQGPYGEQYF. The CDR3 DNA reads TGTGCCAGCAGACAAGGTCCATATGGCGAGCAGTACTTC.

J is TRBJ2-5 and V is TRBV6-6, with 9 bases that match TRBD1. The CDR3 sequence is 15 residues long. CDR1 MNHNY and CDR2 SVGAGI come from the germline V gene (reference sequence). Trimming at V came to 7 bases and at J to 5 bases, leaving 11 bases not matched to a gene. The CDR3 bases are TGTGCCAGCACCTGGGACAGGGTGGGCGGCGAGACCCAGTACTTC. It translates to CASTWDRVGGETQYF.

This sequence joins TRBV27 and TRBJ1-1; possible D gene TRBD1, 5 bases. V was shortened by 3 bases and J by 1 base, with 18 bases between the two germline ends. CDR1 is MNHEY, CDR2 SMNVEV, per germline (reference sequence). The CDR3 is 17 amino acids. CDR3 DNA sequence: TGTGCCAGCAGTTTCCTCAATTGGAGGGGAGGGAACACTGAAGCTTTCTTT. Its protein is CASSFLNWRGGNTEAFF.

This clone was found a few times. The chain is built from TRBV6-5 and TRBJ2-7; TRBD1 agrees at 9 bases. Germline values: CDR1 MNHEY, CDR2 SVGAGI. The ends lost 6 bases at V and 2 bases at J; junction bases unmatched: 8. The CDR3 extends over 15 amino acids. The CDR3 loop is CASRVLDRGTYEQYF. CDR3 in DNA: TGTGCCAGCAGGGTTCTGGACAGGGGTACCTACGAGCAGTACTTC.

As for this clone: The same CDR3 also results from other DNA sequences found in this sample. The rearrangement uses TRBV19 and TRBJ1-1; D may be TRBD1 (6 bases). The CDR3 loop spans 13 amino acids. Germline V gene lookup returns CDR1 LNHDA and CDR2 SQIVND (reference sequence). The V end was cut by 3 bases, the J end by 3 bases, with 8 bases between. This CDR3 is CASSMKGDTEAFF. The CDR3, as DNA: TGTGCCAGTAGTATGAAGGGGGACACTGAAGCTTTCTTT.

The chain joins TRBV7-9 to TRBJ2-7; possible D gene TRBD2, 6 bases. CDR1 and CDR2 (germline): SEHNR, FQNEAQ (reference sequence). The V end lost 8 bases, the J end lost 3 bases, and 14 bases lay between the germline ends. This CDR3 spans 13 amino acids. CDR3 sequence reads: CASGWRDGYEQYF. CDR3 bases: TGTGCCAGCGGTTGGAGGGACGGCTACGAGCAGTACTTC.

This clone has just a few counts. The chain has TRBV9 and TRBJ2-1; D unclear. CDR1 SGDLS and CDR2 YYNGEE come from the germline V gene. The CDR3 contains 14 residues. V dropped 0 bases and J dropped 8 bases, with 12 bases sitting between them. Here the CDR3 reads CASSVAVFADEQFF. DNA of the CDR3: TGTGCCAGCAGCGTAGCGGTCTTCGCGGATGAGCAGTTCTTC.

The CDR3: CASSNPGDEQFF. CDR3 DNA: TGTGCCAGCAGCAATCCAGGGGATGAGCAGTTCTTC. This sequence joins TRBV5-4 and TRBJ2-1, with D perhaps TRBD1 (6 bases). This CDR3 has 12 amino acids. The germline gives CDR1 SGHNT, CDR2 YYREEE (reference sequence). V gave up 4 bases and J gave up 8 bases, with 10 bases separating them.

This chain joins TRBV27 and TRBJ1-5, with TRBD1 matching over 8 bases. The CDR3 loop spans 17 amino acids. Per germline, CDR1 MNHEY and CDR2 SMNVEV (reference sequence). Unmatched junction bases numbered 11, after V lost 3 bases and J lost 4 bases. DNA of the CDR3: TGTGCCAGCAGTTTCCTCCCGACAGGGGAGGGAAATCAGCCCCAGCATTTT. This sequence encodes CASSFLPTGEGNQPQHF.

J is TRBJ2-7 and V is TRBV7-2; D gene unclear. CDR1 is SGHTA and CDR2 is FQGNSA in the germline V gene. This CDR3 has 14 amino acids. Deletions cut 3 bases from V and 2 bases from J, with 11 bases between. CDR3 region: CASSFSGWPYEQYF. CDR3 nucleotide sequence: TGTGCCAGCAGCTTTAGTGGGTGGCCCTACGAGCAGTACTTC.

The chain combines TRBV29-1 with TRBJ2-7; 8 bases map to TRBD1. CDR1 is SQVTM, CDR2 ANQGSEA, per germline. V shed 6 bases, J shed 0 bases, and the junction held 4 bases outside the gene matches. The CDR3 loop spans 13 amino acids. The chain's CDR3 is CSVRTGPSYEQYF. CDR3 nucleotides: TGCAGCGTCAGGACAGGGCCCTCCTACGAGCAGTACTTC.

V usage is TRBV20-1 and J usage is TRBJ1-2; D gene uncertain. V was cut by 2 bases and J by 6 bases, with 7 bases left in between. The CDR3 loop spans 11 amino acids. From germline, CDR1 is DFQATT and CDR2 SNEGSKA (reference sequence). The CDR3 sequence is CSARLTDGYTF. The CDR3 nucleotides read TGCAGTGCTAGATTGACCGATGGCTACACCTTC.

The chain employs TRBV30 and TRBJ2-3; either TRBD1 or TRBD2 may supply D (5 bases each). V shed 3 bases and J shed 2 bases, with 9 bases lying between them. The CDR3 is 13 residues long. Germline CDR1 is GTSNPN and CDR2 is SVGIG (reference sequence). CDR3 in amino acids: CAWRGTITDTQYF. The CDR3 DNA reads TGTGCCTGGAGGGGGACCATCACAGATACGCAGTATTTT.

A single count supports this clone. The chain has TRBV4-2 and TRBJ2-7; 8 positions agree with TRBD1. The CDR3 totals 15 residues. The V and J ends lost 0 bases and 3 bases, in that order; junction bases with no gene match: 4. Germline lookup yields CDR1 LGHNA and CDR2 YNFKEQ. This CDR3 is CASSQELQGGYEQYF. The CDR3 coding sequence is TGTGCCAGCAGCCAAGAGCTACAGGGGGGCTACGAGCAGTACTTC.

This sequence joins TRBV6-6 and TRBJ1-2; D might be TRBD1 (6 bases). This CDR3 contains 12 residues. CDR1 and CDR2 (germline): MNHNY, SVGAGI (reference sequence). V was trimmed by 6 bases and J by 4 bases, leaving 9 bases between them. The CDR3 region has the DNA TGTGCCAGCAGGAGACAGGTCTATGGCTACACCTTC. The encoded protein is CASRRQVYGYTF.

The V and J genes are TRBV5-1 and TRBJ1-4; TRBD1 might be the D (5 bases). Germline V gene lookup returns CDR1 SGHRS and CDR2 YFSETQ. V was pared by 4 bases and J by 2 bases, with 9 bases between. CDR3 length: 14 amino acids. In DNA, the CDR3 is TGCGCCAGCAGCCTCGGGACCACTAATGAAAAACTGTTTTTT. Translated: CASSLGTTNEKLFF.

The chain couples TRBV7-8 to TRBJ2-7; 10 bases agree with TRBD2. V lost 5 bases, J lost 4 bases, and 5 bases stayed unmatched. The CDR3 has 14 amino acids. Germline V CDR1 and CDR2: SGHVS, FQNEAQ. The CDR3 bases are TGTGCCAGCAGCCAAGCGGGGGGGGCTTACGAGCAGTACTTC. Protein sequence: CASSQAGGAYEQYF.

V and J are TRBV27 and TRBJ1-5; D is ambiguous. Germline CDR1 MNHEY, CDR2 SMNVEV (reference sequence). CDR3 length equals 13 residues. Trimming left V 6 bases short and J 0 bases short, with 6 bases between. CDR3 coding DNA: TGTGCCAGCAGGCACAATAGCAATCAGCCCCAGCATTTT. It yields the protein CASRHNSNQPQHF.

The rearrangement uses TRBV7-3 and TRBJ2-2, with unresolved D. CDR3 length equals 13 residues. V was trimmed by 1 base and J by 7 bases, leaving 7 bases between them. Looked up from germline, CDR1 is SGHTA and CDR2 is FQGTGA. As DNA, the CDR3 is TGTGCCAGCAGCTTAATGCCTGGCGGGGAGCTGTTTTTT. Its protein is CASSLMPGGELFF.

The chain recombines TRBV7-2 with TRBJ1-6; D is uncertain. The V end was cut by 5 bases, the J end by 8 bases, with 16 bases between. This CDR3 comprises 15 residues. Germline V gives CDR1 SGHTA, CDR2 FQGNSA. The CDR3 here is CASSTLGIRDSPLHF. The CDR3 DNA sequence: TGTGCCAGCAGCACATTGGGGATTAGGGATTCACCCCTCCACTTT.